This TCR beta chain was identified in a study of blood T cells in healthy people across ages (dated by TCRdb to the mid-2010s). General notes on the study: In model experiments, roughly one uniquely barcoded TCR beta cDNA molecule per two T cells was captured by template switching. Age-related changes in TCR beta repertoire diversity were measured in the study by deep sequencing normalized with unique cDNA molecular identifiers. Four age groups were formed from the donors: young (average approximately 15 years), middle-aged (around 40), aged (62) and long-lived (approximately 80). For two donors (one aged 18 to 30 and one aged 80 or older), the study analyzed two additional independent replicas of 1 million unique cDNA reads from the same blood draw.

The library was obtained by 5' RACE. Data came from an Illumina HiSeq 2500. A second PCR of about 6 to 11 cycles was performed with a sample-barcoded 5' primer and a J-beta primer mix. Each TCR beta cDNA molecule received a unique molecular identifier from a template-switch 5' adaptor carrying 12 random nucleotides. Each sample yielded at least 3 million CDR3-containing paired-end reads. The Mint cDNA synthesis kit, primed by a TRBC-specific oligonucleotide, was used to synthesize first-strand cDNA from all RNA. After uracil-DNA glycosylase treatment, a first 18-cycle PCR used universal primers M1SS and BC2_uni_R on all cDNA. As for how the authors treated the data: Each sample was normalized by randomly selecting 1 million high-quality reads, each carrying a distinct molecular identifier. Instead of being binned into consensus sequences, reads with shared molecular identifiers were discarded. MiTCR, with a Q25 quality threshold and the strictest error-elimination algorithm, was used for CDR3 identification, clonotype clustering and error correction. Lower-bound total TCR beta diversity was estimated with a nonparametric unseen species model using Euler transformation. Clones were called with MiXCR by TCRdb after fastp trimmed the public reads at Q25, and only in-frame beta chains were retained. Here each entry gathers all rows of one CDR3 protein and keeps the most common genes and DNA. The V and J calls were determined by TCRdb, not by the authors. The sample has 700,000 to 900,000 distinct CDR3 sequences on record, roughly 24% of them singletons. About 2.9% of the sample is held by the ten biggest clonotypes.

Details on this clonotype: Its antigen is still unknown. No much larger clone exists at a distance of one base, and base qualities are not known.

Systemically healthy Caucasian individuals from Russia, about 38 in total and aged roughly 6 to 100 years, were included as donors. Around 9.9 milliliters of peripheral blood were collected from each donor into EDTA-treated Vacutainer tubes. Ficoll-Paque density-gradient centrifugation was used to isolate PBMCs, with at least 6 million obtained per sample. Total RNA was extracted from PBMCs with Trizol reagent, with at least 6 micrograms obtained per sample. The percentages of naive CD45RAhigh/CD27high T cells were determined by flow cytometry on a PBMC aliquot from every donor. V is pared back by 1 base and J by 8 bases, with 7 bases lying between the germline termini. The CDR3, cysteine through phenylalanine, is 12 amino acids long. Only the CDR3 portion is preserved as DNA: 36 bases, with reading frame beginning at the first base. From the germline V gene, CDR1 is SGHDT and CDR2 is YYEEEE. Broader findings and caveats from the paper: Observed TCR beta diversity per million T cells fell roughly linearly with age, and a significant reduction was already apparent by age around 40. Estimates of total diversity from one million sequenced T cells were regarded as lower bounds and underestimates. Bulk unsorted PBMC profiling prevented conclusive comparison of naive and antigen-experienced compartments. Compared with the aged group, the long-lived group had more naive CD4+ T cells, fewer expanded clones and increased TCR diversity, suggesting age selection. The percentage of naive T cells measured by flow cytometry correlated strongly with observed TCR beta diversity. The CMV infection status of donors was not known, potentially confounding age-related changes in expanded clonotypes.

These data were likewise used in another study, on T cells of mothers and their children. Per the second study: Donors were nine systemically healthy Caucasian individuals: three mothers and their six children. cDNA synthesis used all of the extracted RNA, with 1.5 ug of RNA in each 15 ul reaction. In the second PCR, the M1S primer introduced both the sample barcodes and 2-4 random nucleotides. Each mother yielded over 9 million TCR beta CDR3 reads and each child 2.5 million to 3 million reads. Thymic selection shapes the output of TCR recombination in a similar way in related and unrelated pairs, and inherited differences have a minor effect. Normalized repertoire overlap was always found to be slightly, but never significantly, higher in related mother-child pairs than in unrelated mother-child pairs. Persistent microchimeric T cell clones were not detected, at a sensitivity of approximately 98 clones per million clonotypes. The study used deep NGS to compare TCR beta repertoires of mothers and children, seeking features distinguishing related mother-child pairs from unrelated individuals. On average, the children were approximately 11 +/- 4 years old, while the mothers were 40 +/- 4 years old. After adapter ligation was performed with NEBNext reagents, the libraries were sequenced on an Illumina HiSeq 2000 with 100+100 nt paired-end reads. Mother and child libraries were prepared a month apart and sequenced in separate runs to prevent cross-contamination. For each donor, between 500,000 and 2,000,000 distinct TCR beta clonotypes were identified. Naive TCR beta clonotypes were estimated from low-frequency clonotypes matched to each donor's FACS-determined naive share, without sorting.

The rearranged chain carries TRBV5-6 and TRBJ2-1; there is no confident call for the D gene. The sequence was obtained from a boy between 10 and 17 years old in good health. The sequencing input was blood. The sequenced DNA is TGTGCCAGCAGCTTGACTCGGCATGAGCAGTTCTTC. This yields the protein CASSLTRHEQFF.